One sample yielded the 21 T cell receptor beta chains listed below, sequenced in a study of human T cells and chemical hapten exposure. TCRdb used MiXCR to reprocess the RACE reads, holding one entry per CDR3 protein. The repertoire has just over 95,000 distinct CDR3 sequences, 27% of them found once; the top ten carry around a tenth. Sample time point: patch test 3, about 24 weeks after DPC sensitization. Sample treatment: therapeutic diphenylcyclopropenone sensitization with weekly scalp DPC. The sequencing used whole blood, collected in connection with sensitization to the hapten diphenylcyclopropenone (DPC). The receptors originated from a man aged 35-49 years with alopecia areata. Some clones in this sample may be carry-over from other donors' samples.

The J gene is TRBJ1-5, the V gene TRBV9; TRBD1 aligns across 7 bases. The CDR3 loop spans 15 amino acids. Germline V gene sequence: CDR1 SGDLS, CDR2 YYNGEE. The trim removed 4 bases at V and 5 bases at J, leaving 9 bases unmatched. The CDR3, as DNA: TGTGCCAGCAGCTGGGACAGCTCGCCCGATCAGCCCCAGCATTTT. As protein: CASSWDSSPDQPQHF.

V usage is TRBV19 and J usage is TRBJ2-5; D may be TRBD2 (6 bases). The CDR3 length is 16 residues. V was clipped by 1 base and J by 2 bases, with 14 bases between them. CDR1 is LNHDA, CDR2 SQIVND, per germline (reference sequence). The DNA of the CDR3 is TGTGCCAGTAGTATAGTTTCCCGGGACTTACAAGAGACCCAGTACTTC. Translated, it gives CASSIVSRDLQETQYF.

This clonotype has a handful of counts. The V and J genes are TRBV12-5 and TRBJ2-5; unclear D gene. V dropped 0 bases and J dropped 2 bases, with 7 bases sitting between them. The length of the CDR3 is 14 residues. Germline loops: CDR1 LGHNT, CDR2 FRNRAP. CDR3 in DNA: TGTGCTAGTGGTTTGGTACACAGACAAGAGACCCAGTACTTC. This sequence encodes CASGLVHRQETQYF.

The chain employs TRBV29-1 and TRBJ2-3; no firm D call. The germline CDR1 and CDR2 sequences are SQVTM and ANQGSEA. The V end was cut by 4 bases, the J end by 5 bases, with 7 bases between. The length of the CDR3 is 11 residues. The CDR3 DNA sequence: TGCAGCGTTGTGTTGGAAGATACGCAGTATTTT. This translates into CSVVLEDTQYF.

The rearrangement links TRBV3-1 to TRBJ2-7, with a weak D call TRBD1 (5 bases). CDR1 and CDR2 (germline): LGHDT, YNNKEL (reference sequence). There are 14 residues in the CDR3. V was clipped by 4 bases and J by 3 bases, with 13 bases between them. Here the CDR3 reads CASSRSGPHYEQYF. CDR3 coding DNA: TGTGCCAGCAGCCGCTCAGGGCCCCACTACGAGCAGTACTTC.

Only a few counts were recorded for this clonotype. V usage is TRBV2 and J usage is TRBJ1-5, with 11 bases that match TRBD1. Germline CDR1 SNHLY, CDR2 FYNNEI. The CDR3 sequence is 16 residues long. J gave up 1 base and V 6 bases, and 5 bases lay outside the gene matches. The CDR3 DNA sequence: TGTGCCAGCAGCACCGGGACAGGGGGAAGCAATCAGCCCCAGCATTTT. Amino acid sequence: CASSTGTGGSNQPQHF. The complete variable domain, with remaining parts taken from reference TRBV2 and TRBJ1-5, reads EPEVTQTPSHQVTQMGQEVILRCVPISNHLYFYWYRQILGQKVEFLVSFYNNEISEKSEIFDDQFSVERPDGSNFTLKIRSTKLEDSAMYFCASSTGTGGSNQPQHFGDGTRLSIL.

This clonotype was seen a few times. CDR3 in DNA: TGCAGCGGGAAACAGGGGGTCACTGAAGCTTTCTTT. Its protein product is CSGKQGVTEAFF. V is TRBV29-1 and J is TRBJ1-1; 8 bases agree with TRBD1. CDR3 length: 12 amino acids. Trimming cost V 7 bases and J 4 bases; bases outside gene matches: 5. In germline, CDR1 is SQVTM, CDR2 ANQGSEA.

The V gene is TRBV20-1, the J gene TRBJ2-1, with D unresolved. Between the trimmed V and J ends, which lost 2 bases and 15 bases, there was a span of 26 bases. Germline CDR1 DFQATT, CDR2 SNEGSKA (reference sequence). The CDR3 covers 15 residues. CDR3 sequence: CSARMGTTFPVSSFF. DNA for the CDR3: TGCAGTGCTAGAATGGGAACTACCTTCCCGGTCTCGTCGTTCTTC.

The CDR3 DNA sequence: TGTGCCAGCCTCAGGAGGAATCAGCCCCAGCATTTT. Translating it yields CASLRRNQPQHF. The chain employs TRBV7-9 and TRBJ1-5; unclear D gene. Germline CDR1 reads SEHNR; CDR2 reads FQNEAQ (reference sequence). V lost 8 bases, J lost 4 bases, and 9 bases lay in between. The CDR3 extends over 12 amino acids. The whole variable domain, remainder taken from reference TRBV7-9 and TRBJ1-5, is DTGVSQNPRHKITKRGQNVTFRCDPISEHNRLYWYRQTLGQGPEFLTYFQNEAQLEKSRLLSDRFSAERPKGSFSTLEIQRTEQGDSAMYLCASLRRNQPQHFGDGTRLSIL.

This clonotype has only a few counts. V is TRBV4-3 and J is TRBJ1-1; tentative D call: TRBD1 (6 bases). Germline lookup yields CDR1 LGHNA and CDR2 YSLEER. The CDR3 has 15 amino acids. The ends were cut back, 0 bases at V and 0 bases at J, with 8 bases in the middle. This chain's CDR3 is CASSQEQGLNTEAFF. The CDR3 coding sequence is TGCGCCAGCAGCCAAGAACAGGGATTGAACACTGAAGCTTTCTTT.

This clonotype was seen a handful of times. This sequence joins TRBV20-1 and TRBJ2-7, with 10 positions matching TRBD1. There are 15 residues in the CDR3. From germline, CDR1 is DFQATT and CDR2 SNEGSKA (reference sequence). Trimming at V came to 4 bases and at J to 3 bases, leaving 9 bases not matched to a gene. The CDR3 protein is CSATKPGQGIYEQYF. The CDR3 DNA reads as TGCAGTGCTACGAAACCGGGACAGGGGATCTACGAGCAGTACTTC.

CDR3 amino acids: CASSLSKVGNQPQHF. The CDR3 DNA sequence: TGTGCCAGCAGTTTAAGTAAAGTAGGAAATCAGCCCCAGCATTTT. The gene calls are TRBV28 and TRBJ1-5; D is uncertain. The germline V gene has CDR1 MDHEN and CDR2 SYDVKM. This CDR3 is 15 amino acids long. The ends were cut back, 2 bases at V and 4 bases at J, with 12 bases in the middle. Using reference TRBV28 and TRBJ1-5 for the parts outside the CDR3, the full variable domain is DVKVTQSSRYLVKRTGEKVFLECVQDMDHENMFWYRQDPGLGLRLIYFSYDVKMKEKGDIPEGYSVSREKKERFSLILESASTNQTSMYLCASSLSKVGNQPQHFGDGTRLSIL.

This clonotype was picked up a small number of times. This chain joins TRBV12-3 or TRBV12-4 and TRBJ1-1, with no clear D. The CDR3 is 14 residues long. V was cut by 3 bases and J by 1 base, with 9 bases left in between. CDR3 nucleotides: TGTGCCAGCAGTTTCTTCCAGGCGAACACTGAAGCTTTCTTT. It codes for CASSFFQANTEAFF.

In this sample, this clonotype turned up a few times. This rearrangement joins TRBV27 to TRBJ2-4; D is uncertain. The CDR3 is 16 amino acids. The V gene lost 4 bases and the J gene lost 7 bases, with 20 bases spanning the gap. Germline V gene lookup returns CDR1 MNHEY and CDR2 SMNVEV (reference sequence). CDR3 in DNA: TGTGCCAGCAGTTCCCATGGGATACTGGGCAGTAACATTCAGTACTTC. Protein: CASSSHGILGSNIQYF.

The V gene is TRBV24-1, the J gene TRBJ2-1; D is possibly TRBD2 (6 bases). Trimming took 2 bases from V and 2 from J, leaving 24 bases between them. CDR3 length: 20 residues. From germline, CDR1 is KGHDR and CDR2 SFDVKD. The CDR3 sequence: CATSDWSTGASSGAYNEQFF. The CDR3, as DNA: TGTGCCACCAGTGATTGGTCCACCGGGGCCTCGTCGGGAGCCTACAATGAGCAGTTCTTC.

This sequence joins TRBV6-5 and TRBJ2-7, with D possibly TRBD2 on 6 matching bases. V was shortened by 5 bases and J by 4 bases, with 12 bases between the two germline ends. Germline V gene lookup returns CDR1 MNHEY and CDR2 SVGAGI. This CDR3 comprises 13 residues. In DNA form, the CDR3 reads TGTGCCAGCAGTCGGGACTTGTTATACGAGCAGTACTTC. Amino acid sequence: CASSRDLLYEQYF.

V gene TRBV2 combines with J gene TRBJ1-2, with a weak D call TRBD1 (5 bases). V lost 3 bases and J 4 bases, leaving 15 bases between the germline ends. The CDR3 has 15 amino acids. The germline V gene encodes CDR1 SNHLY and CDR2 FYNNEI. CDR3 nucleotides: TGTGCCAGCAGTGAGGGGCGGACTGCTTTCTATGGCTACACCTTC. This gives the protein CASSEGRTAFYGYTF. Full variable domain (outside the CDR3, taken from reference TRBV2 and TRBJ1-2): EPEVTQTPSHQVTQMGQEVILRCVPISNHLYFYWYRQILGQKVEFLVSFYNNEISEKSEIFDDQFSVERPDGSNFTLKIRSTKLEDSAMYFCASSEGRTAFYGYTFGSGTRLTVV.

In this sample, this clonotype turned up a few times. This chain uses TRBV5-1 with TRBJ2-1; unclear D gene. The V end lost 0 bases, the J end lost 5 bases, and 9 bases lay between the germline ends. In germline, CDR1 is SGHRS, CDR2 YFSETQ. This CDR3 spans 14 amino acids. Here the CDR3 DNA reads TGCGCCAGCAGCTTGGTTGGCGTCCACAATGAGCAGTTCTTC. This sequence encodes CASSLVGVHNEQFF.

This clonotype was observed a handful of times. CDR3 in amino acids: CASSKGRRGETQYF. The CDR3 DNA reads TGTGCCAGCAGTAAGGGACGACGAGGGGAGACCCAGTACTTC. The V and J genes are TRBV28 and TRBJ2-5, with D tentatively TRBD1 or TRBD2 (5 bases each). Trimming left V 5 bases short and J 5 bases short, with 15 bases between. The CDR3 runs to 14 residues. Per germline, CDR1 MDHEN and CDR2 SYDVKM.

The table lists this clonotype with many counts. This sequence joins TRBV6-2 or TRBV6-3 and TRBJ1-3; no clear D gene. This CDR3 has 15 amino acids. Trimming removed 5 bases from V and 1 base from J, with 12 bases in between. The germline V gene encodes CDR1 MNHEY and CDR2 SVGEGT. In DNA form, the CDR3 reads TGTGCCAGCAGTCCCCTCGGAGGGTCTGGAAACACCATATATTTT. This translates into CASSPLGGSGNTIYF.

The V gene is TRBV5-1, the J gene TRBJ2-7, with TRBD1 matching 8 bases. This CDR3 region has 14 residues. CDR1 is SGHRS, CDR2 YFSETQ, per germline. V was pared by 0 bases and J by 2 bases, with 1 base of the junction left unmatched. CDR3 amino acids: CASSLEDRAYEQYF. The CDR3 nucleotides read TGCGCCAGCAGCTTGGAGGACAGGGCCTACGAGCAGTACTTC.